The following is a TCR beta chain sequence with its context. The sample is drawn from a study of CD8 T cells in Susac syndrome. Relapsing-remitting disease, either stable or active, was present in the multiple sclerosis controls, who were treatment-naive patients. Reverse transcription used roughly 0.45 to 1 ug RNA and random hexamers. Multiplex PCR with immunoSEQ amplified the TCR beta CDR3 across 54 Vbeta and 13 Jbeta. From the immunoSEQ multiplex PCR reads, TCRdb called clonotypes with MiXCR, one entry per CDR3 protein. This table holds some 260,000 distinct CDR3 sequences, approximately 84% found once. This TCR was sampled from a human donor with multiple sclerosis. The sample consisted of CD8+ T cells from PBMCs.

The CDR3, as DNA: TGTGCCAGCTCCCAAGGAGAGGGAGGTACCCAGTACTTC. Translating gives CASSQGEGGTQYF. The chain is built from TRBV18 and TRBJ2-5; a possible D gene is TRBD2 (6 bases). The CDR3 sequence is 13 residues long. V was trimmed by 6 bases and J by 8 bases, leaving 16 bases between them. CDR1 and CDR2 from the germline V gene are KGHSH and LQKENI.